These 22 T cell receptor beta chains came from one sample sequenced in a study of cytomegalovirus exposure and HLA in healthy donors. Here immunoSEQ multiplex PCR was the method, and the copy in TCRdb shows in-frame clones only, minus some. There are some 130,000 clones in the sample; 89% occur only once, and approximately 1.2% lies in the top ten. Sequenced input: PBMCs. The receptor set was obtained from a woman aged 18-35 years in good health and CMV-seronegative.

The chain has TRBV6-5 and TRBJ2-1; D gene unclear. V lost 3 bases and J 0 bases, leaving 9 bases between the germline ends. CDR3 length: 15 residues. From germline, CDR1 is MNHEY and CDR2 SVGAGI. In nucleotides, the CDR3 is TGTGCCAGCAGTTATCGCTCGAGCTCCTACAATGAGCAGTTCTTC. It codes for CASSYRSSSYNEQFF.

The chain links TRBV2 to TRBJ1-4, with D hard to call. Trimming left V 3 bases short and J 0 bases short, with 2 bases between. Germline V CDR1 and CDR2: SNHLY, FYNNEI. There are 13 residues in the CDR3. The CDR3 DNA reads TGTGCCAGCAGTGACACAACTAATGAAAAACTGTTTTTT. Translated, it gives CASSDTTNEKLFF.

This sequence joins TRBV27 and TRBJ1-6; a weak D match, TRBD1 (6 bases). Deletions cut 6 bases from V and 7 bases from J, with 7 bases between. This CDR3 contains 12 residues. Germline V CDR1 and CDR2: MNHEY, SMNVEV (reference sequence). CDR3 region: CASRDSNSPLHF. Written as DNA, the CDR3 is TGTGCCAGCAGGGACAGCAATTCACCCCTCCACTTT.

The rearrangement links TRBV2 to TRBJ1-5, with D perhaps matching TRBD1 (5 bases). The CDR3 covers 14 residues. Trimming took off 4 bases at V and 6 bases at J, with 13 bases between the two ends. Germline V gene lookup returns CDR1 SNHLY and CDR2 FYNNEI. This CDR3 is CASSVRDYVQPQHF. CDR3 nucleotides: TGTGCCAGCAGTGTCAGGGATTACGTTCAGCCCCAGCATTTT.

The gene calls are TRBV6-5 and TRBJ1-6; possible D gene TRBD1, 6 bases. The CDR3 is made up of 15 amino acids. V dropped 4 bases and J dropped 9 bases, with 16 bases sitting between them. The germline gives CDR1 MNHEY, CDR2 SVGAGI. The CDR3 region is CASSSNQGLISPLHF. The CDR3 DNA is TGTGCCAGCAGTTCAAATCAGGGGCTGATTTCACCCCTCCACTTT.

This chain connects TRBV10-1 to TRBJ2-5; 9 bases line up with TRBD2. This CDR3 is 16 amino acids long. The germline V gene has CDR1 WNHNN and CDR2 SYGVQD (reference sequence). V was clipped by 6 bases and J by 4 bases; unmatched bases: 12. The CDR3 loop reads CASRQSAGGNRETQYF. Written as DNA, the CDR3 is TGCGCCAGCAGACAGTCGGCGGGGGGGAATCGAGAGACCCAGTACTTC.

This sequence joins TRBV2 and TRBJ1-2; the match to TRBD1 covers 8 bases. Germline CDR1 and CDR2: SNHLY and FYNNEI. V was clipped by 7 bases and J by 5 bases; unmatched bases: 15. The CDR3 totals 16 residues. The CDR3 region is CASTGGPRGQQYGYTF. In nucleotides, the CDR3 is TGTGCCAGCACCGGAGGCCCCAGGGGGCAGCAATATGGCTACACCTTC.

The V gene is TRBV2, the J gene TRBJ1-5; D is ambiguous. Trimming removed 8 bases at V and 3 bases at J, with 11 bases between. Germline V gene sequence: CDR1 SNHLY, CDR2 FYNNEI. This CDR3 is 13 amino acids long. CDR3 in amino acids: CASQGRFNQPQHF. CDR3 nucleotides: TGTGCCAGCCAAGGGAGGTTCAATCAGCCCCAGCATTTT. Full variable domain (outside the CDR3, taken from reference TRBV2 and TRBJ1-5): EPEVTQTPSHQVTQMGQEVILRCVPISNHLYFYWYRQILGQKVEFLVSFYNNEISEKSEIFDDQFSVERPDGSNFTLKIRSTKLEDSAMYFCASQGRFNQPQHFGDGTRLSIL.

The CDR3 bases are TGTGCCAGCTCACCAGGGAGGGACTATGGCTACACCTTC. Its translation: CASSPGRDYGYTF. The J gene is TRBJ1-2, the V gene TRBV18, with D unclear. The V gene lost 2 bases and the J gene lost 3 bases, with 7 bases spanning the gap. This CDR3 region has 13 residues. CDR1 KGHSH and CDR2 LQKENI come from the germline V gene.

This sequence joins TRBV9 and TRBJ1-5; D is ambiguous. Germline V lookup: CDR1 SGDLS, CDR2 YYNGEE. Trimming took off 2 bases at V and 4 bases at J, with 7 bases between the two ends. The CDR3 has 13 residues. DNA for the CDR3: TGTGCCAGCAGCGTCGGTGTAAATCAGCCCCAGCATTTT. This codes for CASSVGVNQPQHF.

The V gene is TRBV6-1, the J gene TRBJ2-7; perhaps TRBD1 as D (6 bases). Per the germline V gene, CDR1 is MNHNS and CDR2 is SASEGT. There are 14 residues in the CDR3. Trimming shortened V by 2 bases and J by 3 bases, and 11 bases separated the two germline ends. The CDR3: CASSERDTYYEQYF. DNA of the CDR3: TGTGCCAGCAGTGAACGGGACACATACTACGAGCAGTACTTC.

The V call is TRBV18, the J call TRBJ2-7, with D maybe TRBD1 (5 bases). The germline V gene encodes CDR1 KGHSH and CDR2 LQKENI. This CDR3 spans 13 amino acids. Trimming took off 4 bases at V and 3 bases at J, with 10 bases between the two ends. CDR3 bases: TGTGCCAGCTCACTGACAGCAAACTACGAGCAGTACTTC. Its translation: CASSLTANYEQYF.

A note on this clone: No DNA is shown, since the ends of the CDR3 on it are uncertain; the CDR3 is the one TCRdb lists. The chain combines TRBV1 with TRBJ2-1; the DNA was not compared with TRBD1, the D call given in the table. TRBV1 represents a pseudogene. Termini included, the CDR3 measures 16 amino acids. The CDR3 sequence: CTSSRGVGQGSNEQFF.

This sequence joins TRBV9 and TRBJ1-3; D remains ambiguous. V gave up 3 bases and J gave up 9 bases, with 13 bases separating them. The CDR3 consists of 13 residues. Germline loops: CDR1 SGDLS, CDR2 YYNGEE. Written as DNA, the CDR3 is TGTGCCAGCAGCGAAAACAGCGGTAGCACCATATATTTT. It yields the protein CASSENSGSTIYF.

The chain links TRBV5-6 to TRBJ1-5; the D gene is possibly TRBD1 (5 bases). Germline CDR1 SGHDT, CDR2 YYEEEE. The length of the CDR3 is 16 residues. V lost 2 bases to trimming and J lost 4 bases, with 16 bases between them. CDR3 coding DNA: TGTGCCAGCAGCTTAGGTCCACGGGGGAATAATCAGCCCCAGCATTTT. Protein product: CASSLGPRGNNQPQHF.

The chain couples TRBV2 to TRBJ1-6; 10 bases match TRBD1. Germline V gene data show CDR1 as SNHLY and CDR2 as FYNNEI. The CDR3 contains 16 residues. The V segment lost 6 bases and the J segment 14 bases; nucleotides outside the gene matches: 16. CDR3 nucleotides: TGTGCCAGCAGGGATGAGACAGGGGGCGTCTATTCCACCCTCCACTTT. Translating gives CASRDETGGVYSTLHF.

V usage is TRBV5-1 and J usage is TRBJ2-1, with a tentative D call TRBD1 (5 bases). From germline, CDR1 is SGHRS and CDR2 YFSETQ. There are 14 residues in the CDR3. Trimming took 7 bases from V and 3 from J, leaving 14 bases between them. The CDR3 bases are TGCGCCAGCGCCCTGACAGACCTCTACAATGAGCAGTTCTTC. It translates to CASALTDLYNEQFF.

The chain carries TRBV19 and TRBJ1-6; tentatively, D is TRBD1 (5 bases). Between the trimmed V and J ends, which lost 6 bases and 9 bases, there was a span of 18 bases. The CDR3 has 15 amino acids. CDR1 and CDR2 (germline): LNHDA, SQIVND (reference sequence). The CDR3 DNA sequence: TGTGCCAGTAGGGAATTGGCAGGGAAAGGTTCACCCCTCCACTTT. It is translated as CASRELAGKGSPLHF.

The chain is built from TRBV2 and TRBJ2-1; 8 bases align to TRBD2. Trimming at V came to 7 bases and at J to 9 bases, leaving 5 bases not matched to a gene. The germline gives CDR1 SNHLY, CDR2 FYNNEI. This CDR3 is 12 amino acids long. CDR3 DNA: TGTGCCAGCACCCGGGGGGGCGGTGAGCAGTTCTTC. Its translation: CASTRGGGEQFF.

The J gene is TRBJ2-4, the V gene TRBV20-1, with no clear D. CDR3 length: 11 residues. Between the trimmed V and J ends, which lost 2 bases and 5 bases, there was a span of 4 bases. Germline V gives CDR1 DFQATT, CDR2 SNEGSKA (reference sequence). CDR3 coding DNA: TGCAGTGCTAGATCTGAAAACATTCAGTACTTC. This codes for CSARSENIQYF.

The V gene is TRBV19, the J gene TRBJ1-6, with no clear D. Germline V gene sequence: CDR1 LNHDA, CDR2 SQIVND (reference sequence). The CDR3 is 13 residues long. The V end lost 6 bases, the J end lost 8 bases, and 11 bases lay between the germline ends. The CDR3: CASSPPRDSPLHF. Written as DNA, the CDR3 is TGTGCCAGTAGCCCTCCTCGGGATTCACCCCTCCACTTT.

CDR3 sequence: CASSPPSGGFDEQFF. The CDR3 DNA sequence: TGTGCCAGCTCACCACCGAGTGGGGGGTTCGATGAGCAGTTCTTC. The chain couples TRBV18 to TRBJ2-1; the D gene is possibly TRBD2 (6 bases). With 0 bases removed from V and 8 bases from J, the gap between germline ends came to 14 bases. From germline, CDR1 is KGHSH and CDR2 LQKENI. CDR3 length: 15 amino acids.